This TCR beta chain was identified in a study of blood T cell repertoires in COVID-19. Study-wide context: The United States, Italy and Spain were the sources of the acute and convalescent COVID-19 samples. T cells, B-cell-depleted T cells, or PBMCs supplied cDNA or gDNA.

Original handling: Reference gene primers were amplified, and this amplification served to estimate nucleated cell counts. Data came from immunoSEQ multiplex PCR; TCRdb stores just in-frame clones and leaves some out. V and J calls and clone size are as listed in that table; D and trimming were resolved from the DNA. There are over 200,000 clones in the sample; more than 80% occur only once, and about 1.7% lies in the top ten. The study assigned cohorts using participant-reported clinical history. This clone was detected once. This CDR3 spans 12 amino acids. Trimming removed 1 base from V and 8 bases from J, with 10 bases in between. CDR1 and CDR2 (germline): SGHKS, YYEKEE (reference sequence).

The V gene is TRBV5-5, the J gene TRBJ2-7; possible D gene TRBD1, 5 bases. This TCR was recovered from a man aged 55 to 70 who had recovered from COVID-19. The sample comprised PBMCs or T cells enriched from blood (not recorded which). CDR3 region: CASSLSQDKQYF. The CDR3 coding sequence is TGTGCCAGCAGCTTGAGCCAGGACAAGCAGTACTTC. Filled out from reference TRBV5-5 and TRBJ2-7, the complete variable domain reads DAGVTQSPTHLIKTRGQQVTLRCSPISGHKSVSWYQQVLGQGPQFIFQYYEKEERGRGNFPDRFSARQFPNYSSELNVNALLLGDSALYLCASSLSQDKQYFGPGTRLTVT.